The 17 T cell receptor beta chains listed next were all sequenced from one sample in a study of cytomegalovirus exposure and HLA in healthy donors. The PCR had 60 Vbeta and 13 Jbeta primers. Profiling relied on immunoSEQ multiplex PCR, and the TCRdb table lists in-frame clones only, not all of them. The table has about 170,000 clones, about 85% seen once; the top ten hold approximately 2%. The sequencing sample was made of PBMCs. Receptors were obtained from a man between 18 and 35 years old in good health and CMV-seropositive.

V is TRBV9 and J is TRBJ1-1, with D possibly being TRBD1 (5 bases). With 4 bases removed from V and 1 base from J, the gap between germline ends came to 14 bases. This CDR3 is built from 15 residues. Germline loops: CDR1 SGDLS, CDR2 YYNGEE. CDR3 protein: CASSPSGGANTEAFF. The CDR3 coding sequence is TGTGCCAGCAGCCCTTCCGGAGGGGCGAACACTGAAGCTTTCTTT.

CDR3 in DNA: TGCGCCAGCAGCTTTTCGGGGTCGGACACCGGGGAGCTGTTTTTT. Amino acids: CASSFSGSDTGELFF. This chain uses TRBV5-1 with TRBJ2-2; maybe TRBD2 (5 bases). Trimming took off 2 bases at V and 3 bases at J, with 11 bases between the two ends. The length of the CDR3 is 15 residues. From germline, CDR1 is SGHRS and CDR2 YFSETQ. The full variable domain, completed using reference TRBV5-1 and TRBJ2-2, is KAGVTQTPRYLIKTRGQQVTLSCSPISGHRSVSWYQQTPGQGLQFLFEYFSETQRNKGNFPGRFSGRQFSNSRSEMNVSTLELGDSALYLCASSFSGSDTGELFFGEGSRLTVL.

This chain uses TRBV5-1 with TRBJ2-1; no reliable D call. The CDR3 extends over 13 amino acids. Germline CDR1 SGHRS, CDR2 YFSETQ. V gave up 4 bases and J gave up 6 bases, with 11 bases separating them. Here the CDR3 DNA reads TGCGCCAGCAGCAGCCTAGGTCCCAATGAGCAGTTCTTC. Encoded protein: CASSSLGPNEQFF.

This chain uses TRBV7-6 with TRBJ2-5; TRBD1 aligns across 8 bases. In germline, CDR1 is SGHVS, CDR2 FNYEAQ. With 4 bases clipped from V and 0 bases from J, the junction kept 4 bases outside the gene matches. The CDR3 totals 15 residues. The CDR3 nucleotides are TGTGCCAGCAGCTACGGACAGGGAGACCAAGAGACCCAGTACTTC. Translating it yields CASSYGQGDQETQYF.

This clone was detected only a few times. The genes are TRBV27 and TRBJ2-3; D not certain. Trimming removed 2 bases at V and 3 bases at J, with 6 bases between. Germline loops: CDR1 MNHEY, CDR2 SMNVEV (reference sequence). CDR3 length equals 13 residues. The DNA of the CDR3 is TGTGCCAGCAGTTTAATGAGTACAGATACGCAGTATTTT. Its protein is CASSLMSTDTQYF.

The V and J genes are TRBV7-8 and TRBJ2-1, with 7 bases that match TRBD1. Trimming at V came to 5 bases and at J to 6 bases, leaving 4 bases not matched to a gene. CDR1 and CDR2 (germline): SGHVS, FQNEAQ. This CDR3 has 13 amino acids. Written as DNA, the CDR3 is TGTGCCAGCAGCCACAGGGGATCCAATGAGCAGTTCTTC. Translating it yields CASSHRGSNEQFF.

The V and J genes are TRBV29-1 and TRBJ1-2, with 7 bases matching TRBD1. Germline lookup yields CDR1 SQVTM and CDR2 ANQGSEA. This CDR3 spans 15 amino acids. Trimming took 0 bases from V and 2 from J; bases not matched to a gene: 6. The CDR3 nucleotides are TGCAGCGTTGAAGATCCTGCGACAGGGAACTATGGCTACACCTTC. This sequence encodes CSVEDPATGNYGYTF.

DNA of the CDR3: TGTGCCACCAGCAGAGGTGGGGCGGGGGGCCTCTCCTACGAGCAGTACTTC. Its protein is CATSRGGAGGLSYEQYF. The chain couples TRBV15 to TRBJ2-7; 8 nucleotides align to TRBD2. Germline assignment: CDR1 LNHNV and CDR2 YYDKDF (reference sequence). The V segment lost 1 base and the J segment 0 bases; nucleotides outside the gene matches: 8. This CDR3 contains 17 residues.

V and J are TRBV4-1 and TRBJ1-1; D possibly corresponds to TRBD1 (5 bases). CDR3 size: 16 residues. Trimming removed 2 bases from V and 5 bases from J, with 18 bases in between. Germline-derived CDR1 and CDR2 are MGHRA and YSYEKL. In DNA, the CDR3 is TGCGCCAGCAGCCAAAGGGGTCCGGGGGAGGGGACTGAAGCTTTCTTT. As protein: CASSQRGPGEGTEAFF.

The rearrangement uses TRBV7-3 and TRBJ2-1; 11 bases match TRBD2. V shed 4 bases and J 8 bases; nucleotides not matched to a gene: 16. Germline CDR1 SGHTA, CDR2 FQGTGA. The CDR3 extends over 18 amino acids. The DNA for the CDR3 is TGTGCCAGCAGCTCGCCTAGCGGGGGGATTGGATGGGGCGATGAGCAGTTCTTC. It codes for CASSSPSGGIGWGDEQFF.

The CDR3 DNA reads TGTGCCAGCAGTTTCCGGGACAGGGTCCGCGAGCAGTTCTTC. Protein product: CASSFRDRVREQFF. V and J are TRBV6-5 and TRBJ2-1, with 9 nucleotides matching TRBD1. Germline CDR1 MNHEY, CDR2 SVGAGI. J was trimmed by 10 bases and V by 4 bases; bases with no gene match: 8. The CDR3 has 14 residues.

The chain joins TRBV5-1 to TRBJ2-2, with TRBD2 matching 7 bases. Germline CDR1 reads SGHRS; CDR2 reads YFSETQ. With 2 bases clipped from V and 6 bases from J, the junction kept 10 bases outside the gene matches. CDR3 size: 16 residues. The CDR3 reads CASSFGRFAGAGELFF. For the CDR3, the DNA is TGCGCCAGCAGCTTTGGAAGGTTTGCGGGGGCCGGGGAGCTGTTTTTT.

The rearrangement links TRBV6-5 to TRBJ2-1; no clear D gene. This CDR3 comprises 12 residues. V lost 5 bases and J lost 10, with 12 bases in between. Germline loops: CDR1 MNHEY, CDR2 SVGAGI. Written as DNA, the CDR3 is TGTGCCAGCAGTACCCCGGGTGGGGAGCAGTTCTTC. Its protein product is CASSTPGGEQFF.

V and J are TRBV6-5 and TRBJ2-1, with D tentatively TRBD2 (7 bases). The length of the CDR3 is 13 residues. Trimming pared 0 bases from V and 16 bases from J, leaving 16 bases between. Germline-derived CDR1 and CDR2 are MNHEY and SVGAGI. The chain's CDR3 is CASSYSGGGPLFF. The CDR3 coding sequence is TGTGCCAGCAGTTACTCGGGAGGGGGGCCACTCTTCTTC.

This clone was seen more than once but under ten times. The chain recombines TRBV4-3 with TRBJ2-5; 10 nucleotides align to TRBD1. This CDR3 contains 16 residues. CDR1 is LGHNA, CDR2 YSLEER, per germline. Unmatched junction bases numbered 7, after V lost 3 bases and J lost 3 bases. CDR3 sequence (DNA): TGCGCCAGCAGCCAGGACAGGGGGACCTTCAAAGAGACCCAGTACTTC. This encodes CASSQDRGTFKETQYF.

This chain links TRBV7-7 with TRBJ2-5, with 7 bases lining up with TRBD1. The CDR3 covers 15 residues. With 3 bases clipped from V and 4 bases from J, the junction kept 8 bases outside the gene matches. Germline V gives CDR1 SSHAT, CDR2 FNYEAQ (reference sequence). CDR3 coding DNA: TGTGCCAGCAGCTTCAGGGACAGTTCTCCAGAGACCCAGTACTTC. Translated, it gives CASSFRDSSPETQYF.

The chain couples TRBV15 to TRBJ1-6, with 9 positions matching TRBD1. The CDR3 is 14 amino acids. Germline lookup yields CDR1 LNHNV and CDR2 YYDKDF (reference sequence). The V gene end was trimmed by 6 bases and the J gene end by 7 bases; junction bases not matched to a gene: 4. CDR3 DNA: TGTGCCACCAGAACAGGACAGGGGAATTCACCCCTCCACTTT. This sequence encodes CATRTGQGNSPLHF.